The 23 T cell receptor beta chains below all came from one sample that was sequenced in a study of neurological immune-mediated disorders (dated by TCRdb to the late 2010s). The time point tag for this specimen amounts to: longitudinal time-point 2. Library prep was done by 5' RACE. Instrument on record: Illumina HiSeq 2500. The public reads were reanalyzed by TCRdb: fastp trimming at Q25, MiXCR alignment, in-frame beta chains only. Each CDR3 protein gets just one entry, which takes the most common genes and DNA from the rows behind it. The sample contains 80,000 to 100,000 distinct CDR3 sequences, almost 6% of them found a single time. The ten biggest clones cover roughly 7.9% of the sample. The sequencing input was PBMCs. The receptors come from a woman aged 55-70 years with multiple sclerosis.

Worth noting for this clonotype: One junction end does not reproduce the germline sequence, and a read error may be involved. The chain couples TRBV29-1 to TRBJ1-2; possible D gene TRBD1, 5 bases. Germline lookup yields CDR1 SQVTM and CDR2 ANQGSEA. The CDR3 has 11 residues. The CDR3 bases are TGTAGCGTTGAAACAGGCTATTGCTACACCTTC. It encodes CSVETGYCYTF.

This clonotype was seen repeatedly, ten times or more. This chain uses TRBV7-2 with TRBJ2-5, with a possible D match to TRBD1 (6 bases). This CDR3 comprises 14 residues. Germline V gene lookup returns CDR1 SGHTA and CDR2 FQGNSA. V was shortened by 5 bases and J by 5 bases, with 15 bases between the two germline ends. CDR3 DNA: TGTGCCAGCAGCCCCCAACAGGGATCCGAGACCCAGTACTTC. It translates to CASSPQQGSETQYF. The full variable domain, in which reference TRBV7-2 and TRBJ2-5 provide the parts outside the CDR3, is GAGVSQSPSNKVTEKGKDVELRCDPISGHTALYWYRQSLGQGLEFLIYFQGNSAPDKSGLPSDRFSAERTGGSVSTLTIQRTQQEDSAVYLCASSPQQGSETQYFGPGTRLLVL.

This clonotype has ten or more counts. The chain couples TRBV14 to TRBJ2-6; no reliable D call. Germline V gives CDR1 SGHDN, CDR2 FVKESK. V gave up 4 bases and J gave up 9 bases, with 10 bases separating them. This CDR3 has 13 residues. CDR3 bases: TGTGCCAGCAGCCTTTCGACACTCAACGTCCTGACTTTC. Encoded protein: CASSLSTLNVLTF.

This clonotype was detected only a few times. A much larger clone lies a single base off, so this may be a read error. The J gene is TRBJ2-7, the V gene TRBV12-3 or TRBV12-4; the match to TRBD1 covers 11 bases. The CDR3 is 15 amino acids. The CDR3 region is CARSTAGTGGLQQYF. The CDR3 bases are TGTGCCCGCAGCACCGCCGGGACAGGGGGGTTACAGCAGTACTTC.

Many counts were recorded for this clonotype. In DNA, the CDR3 is TGTGCCAGCAGTTGGGTATCGGCCGGGGGTCAGCCCCAGCATTTT. This codes for CASSWVSAGGQPQHF. This rearrangement joins TRBV6-2 or TRBV6-3 to TRBJ1-5; maybe TRBD1 (5 bases). Trimming left V 4 bases short and J 6 bases short, with 16 bases between. The CDR3 extends over 15 amino acids. Looked up from germline, CDR1 is MNHEY and CDR2 is SVGEGT.

This clonotype was seen repeatedly, ten times or more. The gene calls are TRBV28 and TRBJ2-7, with D possibly TRBD2 on 7 matching bases. With 8 bases removed from V and 0 bases from J, the gap between germline ends came to 20 bases. The CDR3 runs 16 residues. CDR1 MDHEN and CDR2 SYDVKM come from the germline V gene. Written as DNA, the CDR3 is TGTGCCAGCGCGCGGCCCCTGGGGGGGGCCTCCTACGAGCAGTACTTC. This codes for CASARPLGGASYEQYF.

This clonotype was counted at least ten times. The gene calls are TRBV6-6 and TRBJ1-2; the D is unclear. With 3 bases removed from V and 6 bases from J, the gap between germline ends came to 17 bases. Germline lookup yields CDR1 MNHNY and CDR2 SVGAGI (reference sequence). The CDR3 consists of 15 residues. As DNA, the CDR3 is TGTGCCAGCAGTTATACCCCACCGGGTAAGGATGGCTACACCTTC. This sequence encodes CASSYTPPGKDGYTF.

This clonotype was detected ten times or more. The chain recombines TRBV11-3 with TRBJ1-1, with TRBD1 as a possible D gene (6 bases). Trimming removed 5 bases from V and 5 bases from J, with 9 bases in between. CDR3 size: 12 residues. Looked up from germline, CDR1 is SGHNT and CDR2 is YENEEA. In DNA form, the CDR3 reads TGTGCCAGCAGCGCCAGGGGAACTGAAGCTTTCTTT. Translating gives CASSARGTEAFF. Full variable domain (rest looked up from reference TRBV11-3 and TRBJ1-1): EAGVVQSPRYKIIEKKQPVAFWCNPISGHNTLYWYLQNLGQGPELLIRYENEEAVDDSQLPKDRFSAERLKGVDSTLKIQPAELGDSAVYLCASSARGTEAFFGQGTRLTVV.

This clonotype has ten or more counts. This chain joins TRBV20-1 and TRBJ1-1; D may be TRBD1 (5 bases). Germline V lookup: CDR1 DFQATT, CDR2 SNEGSKA (reference sequence). CDR3 size: 13 residues. Trimming removed 3 bases at V and 1 base at J, with 9 bases between. The DNA for the CDR3 is TGCAGTGCTAGGCGAGGACAGAACACTGAAGCTTTCTTT. Its protein is CSARRGQNTEAFF.

This clonotype was counted many times. V and J are TRBV15 and TRBJ1-2, with D tentatively TRBD1 (6 bases). V was clipped by 2 bases and J by 7 bases, with 11 bases between them. This CDR3 has 13 residues. Germline V gene lookup returns CDR1 LNHNV and CDR2 YYDKDF (reference sequence). CDR3 amino acids: CATSRSGGGGYTF. CDR3 coding DNA: TGTGCCACCAGCAGATCGGGAGGGGGTGGCTACACCTTC.

This clonotype was recorded many times. The gene calls are TRBV20-1 and TRBJ2-1, with TRBD2 identical over 8 bases. Germline V gives CDR1 DFQATT, CDR2 SNEGSKA (reference sequence). After removal of 4 bases from V and 2 bases from J, the junction contained 4 bases not matched to a gene. This CDR3 region has 14 residues. Here the CDR3 DNA reads TGCAGTGCTACGTCGGGGGGGACCTACAATGAGCAGTTCTTC. This translates into CSATSGGTYNEQFF.

This clonotype was counted at least ten times. This chain connects TRBV5-1 to TRBJ1-1, with D uncertain. The CDR3 sequence is 13 residues long. Germline V lookup: CDR1 SGHRS, CDR2 YFSETQ. V was shortened by 1 base and J by 1 base, with 5 bases between the two germline ends. CDR3 loop: CASSLLKNTEAFF. The CDR3 DNA reads TGCGCCAGCAGCTTGTTAAAGAACACTGAAGCTTTCTTT.

This clonotype was recorded at least ten times. The genes are TRBV20-1 and TRBJ2-2, with TRBD2 matching 13 bases. Germline V CDR1 and CDR2: DFQATT, SNEGSKA (reference sequence). CDR3 length equals 16 residues. With 6 bases clipped from V and 6 bases from J, the junction kept 10 bases outside the gene matches. The CDR3 here is CSAASRTSGGPGELFF. CDR3 sequence (DNA): TGCAGTGCCGCTTCCCGGACTAGCGGGGGACCCGGGGAGCTGTTTTTT.

This clonotype was picked up many times. The chain links TRBV12-3 or TRBV12-4 to TRBJ1-2; D call uncertain. V gave up 3 bases and J gave up 13 bases, with 12 bases separating them. The CDR3 runs 11 residues. The CDR3 loop is CASSLTGPGTF. The CDR3 DNA is TGTGCCAGCAGTTTGACTGGGCCGGGCACCTTC.

This clonotype was recorded at least ten times. V gene TRBV7-2 combines with J gene TRBJ2-2; TRBD2 agrees at 11 bases. CDR3 length: 16 residues. The V segment lost 1 base and the J segment 5 bases; nucleotides outside the gene matches: 3. Germline assignment: CDR1 SGHTA and CDR2 FQGNSA. CDR3 sequence: CASSLVAGGRTGELFF. The CDR3 DNA reads as TGTGCCAGCAGCTTAGTAGCGGGGGGGCGTACCGGGGAGCTGTTTTTT.

This clonotype was detected many times. The chain combines TRBV6-6 with TRBJ1-3; 7 bases map to TRBD1. Germline V lookup: CDR1 MNHNY, CDR2 SVGAGI (reference sequence). CDR3 size: 14 residues. The ends lost 6 bases at V and 2 bases at J; junction bases unmatched: 4. CDR3 sequence: CASRETGAGNTIYF. As DNA, the CDR3 is TGTGCCAGCAGGGAAACAGGGGCTGGAAACACCATATATTTT.

This clonotype was observed at least ten times. The CDR3: CASNGEGNYGYTF. For the CDR3, the DNA is TGCGCCAGCAATGGCGAGGGCAACTATGGCTACACCTTC. This chain links TRBV5-1 with TRBJ1-2; D uncertain. Germline CDR1 is SGHRS and CDR2 is YFSETQ. With 6 bases removed from V and 2 bases from J, the gap between germline ends came to 11 bases. The CDR3 loop spans 13 amino acids.

This clonotype showed up many times. The gene calls are TRBV5-1 and TRBJ2-7, with D perhaps matching TRBD1 (5 bases). From germline, CDR1 is SGHRS and CDR2 YFSETQ. Trimming removed 1 base at V and 3 bases at J, with 23 bases between. The CDR3 runs 18 residues. The CDR3 loop reads CASSLLGETGVRVYEQYF. CDR3 nucleotide sequence: TGCGCCAGCAGCTTGTTAGGGGAAACGGGCGTACGGGTCTACGAGCAGTACTTC.

In this sample, this clonotype turned up many times. CDR3 region: CASSLGFSGRDNEQFF. Here the CDR3 DNA reads TGTGCCAGCAGCTTGGGATTTTCGGGACGGGATAATGAGCAGTTCTTC. The chain is built from TRBV5-6 and TRBJ2-1, with D perhaps given as TRBD1 or TRBD2 (5 bases each). The V gene lost 0 bases and the J gene lost 7 bases, with 17 bases spanning the gap. CDR3 length: 16 residues. CDR1 is SGHDT, CDR2 YYEEEE, per germline. The full variable domain, its missing parts supplied by reference TRBV5-6 and TRBJ2-1, is DAGVTQSPTHLIKTRGQQVTLRCSPKSGHDTVSWYQQALGQGPQFIFQYYEEEERQRGNFPDRFSGHQFPNYSSELNVNALLLGDSALYLCASSLGFSGRDNEQFFGPGTRLTVL.

This clonotype was detected many times. CDR3 DNA: TGTGCCAGCTCACCTCCGGGCAGTACAAATAATGAAGCTTTCTTT. Translating it yields CASSPPGSTNNEAFF. The chain is built from TRBV5-6 and TRBJ1-1; D not resolved. There are 15 residues in the CDR3. Germline V gene data show CDR1 as SGHDT and CDR2 as YYEEEE. V was shortened by 7 bases and J by 7 bases, with 23 bases between the two germline ends. Full variable domain (missing parts from reference TRBV5-6 and TRBJ1-1): DAGVTQSPTHLIKTRGQQVTLRCSPKSGHDTVSWYQQALGQGPQFIFQYYEEEERQRGNFPDRFSGHQFPNYSSELNVNALLLGDSALYLCASSPPGSTNNEAFFGQGTRLTVV.

Many counts were recorded for this clonotype. The rearrangement links TRBV6-5 to TRBJ2-5; D call uncertain. CDR3 length: 20 amino acids. V lost 0 bases and J lost 2, with 25 bases in between. CDR1 is MNHEY, CDR2 SVGAGI, per germline. CDR3 nucleotide sequence: TGTGCCAGCAGTTACTCGAGGCCAGTAGGAGTGGCGCGGCCACAAGAGACCCAGTACTTC. Its protein is CASSYSRPVGVARPQETQYF.

This clonotype occurred many times. The chain couples TRBV2 to TRBJ2-3; D is undetermined. Germline-derived CDR1 and CDR2 are SNHLY and FYNNEI. V lost 3 bases and J 0 bases, leaving 10 bases between the germline ends. The CDR3 is made up of 15 amino acids. CDR3 sequence: CASSDRQPSTDTQYF. For the CDR3, the DNA is TGTGCCAGCAGTGACCGGCAACCTAGCACAGATACGCAGTATTTT. Full variable domain (rest looked up from reference TRBV2 and TRBJ2-3): EPEVTQTPSHQVTQMGQEVILRCVPISNHLYFYWYRQILGQKVEFLVSFYNNEISEKSEIFDDQFSVERPDGSNFTLKIRSTKLEDSAMYFCASSDRQPSTDTQYFGPGTRLTVL.

Many counts were recorded for this clonotype. The genes are TRBV6-5 and TRBJ2-7; D perhaps matches TRBD1 (6 bases). The CDR3 spans 15 residues. Germline CDR1 MNHEY, CDR2 SVGAGI. V lost 0 bases and J 4 bases, leaving 13 bases between the germline ends. The CDR3 bases are TGTGCCAGCAGTTACTCGACGGGACACCAATACGAGCAGTACTTC. Its translation is CASSYSTGHQYEQYF.